Below are 31 T cell receptor beta chains sequenced from a single sample in a study of cytomegalovirus exposure and HLA in healthy donors. PCR employed 60 Vbeta and 13 Jbeta primers. Clones were read by immunoSEQ multiplex PCR, and TCRdb kept only the in-frame ones, dropping some. The sample has roughly 130,000 clones, over 8% seen once; the top ten hold less than 7%. Material for sequencing was PBMCs. These receptors all stem from a man aged 40-50 years in good health and CMV-seronegative.

V gene TRBV15 combines with J gene TRBJ2-7; D unclear. Germline V CDR1 and CDR2: LNHNV, YYDKDF (reference sequence). The V end was cut by 0 bases, the J end by 4 bases, with 4 bases between. CDR3 length: 12 amino acids. This CDR3 reads CATSRDYYEQYF. CDR3 sequence (DNA): TGTGCCACCAGCAGAGACTATTACGAGCAGTACTTC.

This clone has just a few counts. The CDR3 DNA reads TGTGCCAGCAGCTATAGGGGGAACACCGGGGAGCTGTTTTTT. Translated, it gives CASSYRGNTGELFF. J is TRBJ2-2 and V is TRBV5-6, with D maybe TRBD1 (5 bases). Germline V CDR1 and CDR2: SGHDT, YYEEEE. With 3 bases removed from V and 1 base from J, the gap between germline ends came to 7 bases. CDR3 length: 14 residues.

In this sample, this clone turned up a few times. V and J are TRBV6-5 and TRBJ1-2; no firm D call. With 4 bases removed from V and 4 bases from J, the gap between germline ends came to 7 bases. Germline CDR1 and CDR2: MNHEY and SVGAGI. The CDR3 contains 12 residues. The CDR3 loop reads CASSSTPYGYTF. In DNA form, the CDR3 reads TGTGCCAGCAGTTCGACTCCCTATGGCTACACCTTC.

This clone was seen more than once but under ten times. The chain has TRBV6-5 and TRBJ1-3; D unresolved. The V end was cut by 2 bases, the J end by 0 bases, with 8 bases between. The germline V gene encodes CDR1 MNHEY and CDR2 SVGAGI. This CDR3 is built from 15 residues. The CDR3 coding sequence is TGTGCCAGCAGTTACGGAGAGTTCTCTGGAAACACCATATATTTT. Amino acid sequence: CASSYGEFSGNTIYF.

This chain connects TRBV11-2 to TRBJ2-3; D is uncertain. The CDR3 runs to 14 residues. The germline V gene encodes CDR1 SGHAT and CDR2 FQNNGV. Deletions cut 2 bases from V and 0 bases from J, with 6 bases between. The CDR3 reads CASSLISSTDTQYF. In DNA form, the CDR3 reads TGTGCCAGCAGCTTAATTTCTAGCACAGATACGCAGTATTTT.

The rearrangement joins TRBV6-4 to TRBJ2-3; TRBD2 agrees at 10 bases. The CDR3 is 16 residues long. The junction had 5 bases not matched to a gene; V was cut back by 0 bases and J by 5 bases. CDR1 MRHNA and CDR2 SNTAGT come from the germline V gene. The CDR3: CASSDSGAGGRDTQYF. The DNA of the CDR3 is TGTGCCAGCAGTGACTCTGGAGCGGGGGGGCGAGATACGCAGTATTTT.

The CDR3, as DNA: TGTGCCAGCAGCCAAGAAGAGGGCCTGAACACTGAAGCTTTCTTT. This codes for CASSQEEGLNTEAFF. The V gene is TRBV4-2, the J gene TRBJ1-1; no definite D call. Deletions cut 0 bases from V and 0 bases from J, with 8 bases between. CDR3 length equals 15 residues. Germline CDR1 LGHNA, CDR2 YNFKEQ.

The chain has TRBV9 and TRBJ2-5; TRBD2 might be the D (5 bases). Germline CDR1 SGDLS, CDR2 YYNGEE. V was pared by 0 bases and J by 4 bases, with 10 bases between. The CDR3 extends over 14 amino acids. CDR3 sequence (DNA): TGTGCCAGCAGCGTAGATACTAGTAGAGAGACCCAGTACTTC. Protein sequence: CASSVDTSRETQYF.

On this clone itself: Additional DNA sequences in this sample encode the identical CDR3. CDR3 amino acids: CASSLAQFDGYTF. The CDR3 DNA reads as TGTGCCAGCAGCTTGGCGCAGTTTGATGGCTACACCTTC. V gene TRBV5-6 combines with J gene TRBJ1-2, with D unclear. CDR1 is SGHDT and CDR2 is YYEEEE in the germline V gene. The CDR3 covers 13 residues. Trimming stripped 0 bases from V and 6 bases from J, with 9 bases between.

This clone appeared a few times. The chain uses TRBV4-1 and TRBJ2-1, with 7 nucleotides matching TRBD2. This CDR3 is 17 amino acids long. V lost 4 bases and J lost 2; bases outside the gene matches: 11. The germline V gene has CDR1 MGHRA and CDR2 YSYEKL. CDR3 in amino acids: CASSPFQRAGTYNEQFF. CDR3 DNA sequence: TGCGCCAGCAGCCCCTTCCAAAGAGCGGGGACCTACAATGAGCAGTTCTTC.

This clone turned up a few times. The V gene is TRBV29-1, the J gene TRBJ2-5; 8 positions match TRBD2. The CDR3 loop spans 13 amino acids. Germline CDR1 and CDR2: SQVTM and ANQGSEA. The V and J ends lost 4 bases and 3 bases, in that order; junction bases with no gene match: 4. The CDR3 DNA sequence: TGCAGCGTTGGGACTAGCTCAGAAGAGACCCAGTACTTC. Protein: CSVGTSSEETQYF.

This clone was seen only a few times. The chain combines TRBV5-1 with TRBJ2-7, with a weak D call TRBD1 (5 bases). The V end lost 0 bases, the J end lost 1 base, and 11 bases lay between the germline ends. This CDR3 is built from 15 residues. In germline, CDR1 is SGHRS, CDR2 YFSETQ. CDR3 coding DNA: TGCGCCAGCAGCTTGGCCAACACAGGTTCCTACGAGCAGTACTTC. It is translated as CASSLANTGSYEQYF.

The chain joins TRBV2 to TRBJ1-4; 7 bases line up with TRBD1. V trimming: 8 bases; J trimming: 0 bases; junction bases outside the gene matches: 6. The CDR3 has 15 amino acids. Germline-derived CDR1 and CDR2 are SNHLY and FYNNEI. Here the CDR3 reads CASRDRAATNEKLFF. CDR3 bases: TGTGCCAGCCGCGACAGGGCCGCAACTAATGAAAAACTGTTTTTT.

This clone has only a few counts. V gene TRBV6-5 combines with J gene TRBJ2-7; TRBD1 agrees at 8 bases. Germline V gives CDR1 MNHEY, CDR2 SVGAGI. Germline trimming cut 10 bases from V and 6 bases from J; bases unmatched to any gene: 14. The CDR3 contains 14 residues. For the CDR3, the DNA is TGTGCCATCAGATCGGACAGGGATGGGCTCGAGCAGTACTTC. Residues: CAIRSDRDGLEQYF.

This clone was observed a handful of times. J is TRBJ2-2 and V is TRBV5-1, with 9 nucleotides matching TRBD1. Germline trimming cut 0 bases from V and 4 bases from J; bases unmatched to any gene: 7. CDR1 is SGHRS, CDR2 YFSETQ, per germline. This CDR3 contains 17 residues. CDR3 DNA: TGCGCCAGCAGCTTGGGTGGACAGGGGTCGACCACCGGGGAGCTGTTTTTT. Translating it yields CASSLGGQGSTTGELFF.

The chain is built from TRBV4-3 and TRBJ2-3; 12 bases agree with TRBD2. In germline, CDR1 is LGHNA, CDR2 YSLEER. The V segment lost 2 bases and the J segment 2 bases; nucleotides outside the gene matches: 5. This CDR3 is 17 amino acids long. The CDR3, as DNA: TGCGCCAGCAGCCAACAGACTAGCGGGGGCCCCACAGATACGCAGTATTTT. It yields the protein CASSQQTSGGPTDTQYF.

This clone was seen at least ten times. V and J are TRBV2 and TRBJ1-4, with 7 bases aligning to TRBD1. Germline V CDR1 and CDR2: SNHLY, FYNNEI. V lost 6 bases and J lost 7; bases outside the gene matches: 5. This CDR3 contains 13 residues. CDR3 region: CASSSGQLEKLFF. CDR3 coding DNA: TGTGCCAGCAGCTCGGGACAGCTTGAAAAACTGTTTTTT.

This chain joins TRBV4-3 and TRBJ2-5; a weak D match, TRBD1 (5 bases). The J call may not be correct, given that the DNA end is closer to TRBJ2-7. The CDR3 is 14 residues long. From germline, CDR1 is LGHNA and CDR2 YSLEER. CDR3 in DNA: TGCGCCAGCAGCCAAGAAAAAGGGGCAGTCGAGCAGTACTTC. Translated: CASSQEKGAVEQYF.

In this sample, this clone turned up a few times. The V and J genes are TRBV14 and TRBJ1-3; 7 nucleotides line up with TRBD1. The length of the CDR3 is 16 residues. Germline-derived CDR1 and CDR2 are SGHDN and FVKESK. The V and J ends lost 0 bases and 3 bases, in that order; junction bases with no gene match: 5. The CDR3 region has the DNA TGTGCCAGCAGCCAAGACCACAGGGGACTTGGAAACACCATATATTTT. This gives the protein CASSQDHRGLGNTIYF.

This clone has a handful of counts. The chain links TRBV4-2 to TRBJ2-1; 9 nucleotides line up with TRBD2. This CDR3 region has 18 residues. Germline loops: CDR1 LGHNA, CDR2 YNFKEQ. Trimming removed 1 base from V and 6 bases from J; junction bases left unmatched: 13. CDR3 amino acids: CASSQGGSSGALPNEQFF. In DNA, the CDR3 is TGTGCCAGCAGCCAAGGGGGGTCTAGCGGGGCCCTCCCCAATGAGCAGTTCTTC.

This clone showed up just a few times. This chain connects TRBV6-5 to TRBJ1-2, with 8 nucleotides matching TRBD1. The J segment lost 8 bases and the V segment lost 10 bases, leaving 12 bases of the junction unmatched. The germline V gene encodes CDR1 MNHEY and CDR2 SVGAGI. The CDR3 runs to 13 residues. The CDR3 protein is CATGRDRIKGYTF. CDR3 nucleotides: TGTGCCACGGGGAGGGACAGGATAAAAGGCTACACCTTC.

This sequence joins TRBV11-2 and TRBJ2-2, with TRBD2 identical over 7 bases. CDR1 SGHAT and CDR2 FQNNGV come from the germline V gene. The CDR3 length is 16 residues. J lost 6 bases, V lost 3 bases, and 10 bases had no gene match. The CDR3 DNA reads TGTGCCAGCAGCTTCATCATACCCGGGGGGTCCGGGGAGCTGTTTTTT. Its protein product is CASSFIIPGGSGELFF.

In this sample, this clone turned up a few times. The gene calls are TRBV5-6 and TRBJ2-4, with TRBD2 matching over 12 bases. The CDR3 is made up of 16 amino acids. The germline V gene has CDR1 SGHDT and CDR2 YYEEEE. V trimming: 0 bases; J trimming: 9 bases; junction bases outside the gene matches: 7. CDR3: CASSLGTSGVVSIQYF. The DNA of the CDR3 is TGTGCCAGCAGCTTGGGGACTAGCGGGGTAGTGAGCATTCAGTACTTC.

In its sample, this clone was seen a few times. This rearrangement joins TRBV11-2 to TRBJ2-7; 7 bases fit TRBD1. Germline CDR1 reads SGHAT; CDR2 reads FQNNGV. V was clipped by 4 bases and J by 2 bases; unmatched bases: 5. This CDR3 is built from 14 residues. The CDR3 DNA follows: TGTGCCAGCAGCTCGTGGACAGGCACCTACGAGCAGTACTTC. Protein: CASSSWTGTYEQYF.

This clone was seen more than once but under ten times. The chain is built from TRBV2 and TRBJ2-7; no clear D gene. There are 12 residues in the CDR3. V lost 1 base, J lost 3 bases, and 4 bases lay in between. Germline CDR1 is SNHLY and CDR2 is FYNNEI. The CDR3: CASSEGLYEQYF. The DNA of the CDR3 is TGTGCCAGCAGTGAAGGACTCTACGAGCAGTACTTC.

The rearrangement joins TRBV6-1 to TRBJ2-7; the match to TRBD1 covers 9 bases. J was trimmed by 6 bases and V by 3 bases; bases with no gene match: 6. The CDR3 is 14 residues long. CDR1 is MNHNS, CDR2 SASEGT, per germline. Here the CDR3 reads CASSDRDRASEQYF. The CDR3 coding sequence is TGTGCCAGCAGTGACCGGGACAGGGCGAGCGAGCAGTACTTC.

This chain joins TRBV19 and TRBJ1-1, with D unresolved. The CDR3 extends over 14 amino acids. Germline CDR1 reads LNHDA; CDR2 reads SQIVND (reference sequence). V shed 6 bases and J shed 3 bases, with 14 bases lying between them. The CDR3 DNA sequence: TGTGCCAGTAGGGCCGGGAATACCCACACTGAAGCTTTCTTT. This translates into CASRAGNTHTEAFF.

This chain uses TRBV9 with TRBJ2-3; 13 bases match TRBD2. CDR3 length: 17 amino acids. The germline V gene has CDR1 SGDLS and CDR2 YYNGEE. V shed 4 bases and J 4 bases; nucleotides not matched to a gene: 9. CDR3 sequence: CASSPVLGLAGADTQYF. CDR3 coding DNA: TGTGCCAGCAGCCCAGTTTTAGGACTAGCGGGGGCAGATACGCAGTATTTT.

This clone turned up a few times. The junction departs from the called germline gene at one end, perhaps through a read error. This sequence joins TRBV10-3 and TRBJ1-5; possibly TRBD1 for D (6 bases). The CDR3 spans 13 residues. The V gene's germline CDR1 is ENHRY and CDR2 SYGVKD. This CDR3 is CAIRDRLNQPQHF. The CDR3, as DNA: TGTGCCATCCGTGACAGGCTGAATCAGCCCCAGCATTTT.

This clone appeared a few times. A read error likely explains this, since a far larger clone differs by one base. Other DNA sequences from this sample encode an identical CDR3 as well. The chain uses TRBV5-6 and TRBJ1-2; a weak D match, TRBD1 (6 bases). V lost 4 bases and J lost 8, with 9 bases in between. From germline, CDR1 is SGHDT and CDR2 YYEEEE. The CDR3 is made up of 11 amino acids. The CDR3 loop reads CASSRGYGYTF. As DNA, the CDR3 is TGTGCCAGCAGCAGGGGGTACGGCTACACCTTC.

The chain combines TRBV6-5 with TRBJ2-3; D possibly corresponds to TRBD2 (6 bases). Germline assignment: CDR1 MNHEY and CDR2 SVGAGI. V dropped 4 bases and J dropped 0 bases, with 8 bases sitting between them. The CDR3 runs 14 residues. The CDR3 here is CASSSGTSTDTQYF. The CDR3 DNA reads as TGTGCCAGCAGTTCCGGGACTAGCACAGATACGCAGTATTTT.